Below are 10 T cell receptor beta chains sequenced from a single sample in a study of cytomegalovirus exposure and HLA in healthy donors. PCR primers comprised 60 Vbeta and 13 Jbeta primers. TCRdb's copy holds only in-frame clones and misses some; the assay was immunoSEQ multiplex PCR. The profile covers a few hundred thousand clones, with approximately 80% appearing a single time and roughly a sixth taken by the ten largest. The sample taken for sequencing was PBMCs. The receptors were sampled from a man aged 35 to 55 in good health and CMV-seronegative.

This chain uses TRBV28 with TRBJ1-5, with TRBD1 identical over 7 bases. CDR1 and CDR2 from the germline V gene are MDHEN and SYDVKM. V dropped 6 bases and J dropped 0; count of bases not matched to a gene: 14. The CDR3 totals 18 residues. CDR3 region: CASSVYFRTGNSNQPQHF. The CDR3 region has the DNA TGTGCCAGCAGCGTGTACTTCAGGACAGGAAATAGCAATCAGCCCCAGCATTTT.

This rearrangement joins TRBV9 to TRBJ2-7; 8 bases fit TRBD2. Losses at the gene ends were 2 bases for V and 3 bases for J; bases not matched to a gene: 4. Germline loops: CDR1 SGDLS, CDR2 YYNGEE. The CDR3 covers 14 residues. CDR3 nucleotides: TGTGCCAGCAGCGTGGCCAGCGGGAGCTACGAGCAGTACTTC. It specifies CASSVASGSYEQYF.

CDR3 sequence: CASSLQTGGSYNEQFF. In DNA, the CDR3 is TGTGCCAGCAGCTTACAGACAGGGGGCTCCTACAATGAGCAGTTCTTC. The chain carries TRBV5-4 and TRBJ2-1; 9 nucleotides agree with TRBD1. Germline V lookup: CDR1 SGHNT, CDR2 YYREEE (reference sequence). The trim removed 2 bases at V and 0 bases at J, leaving 3 bases unmatched. The CDR3 spans 16 residues.

The count of this clone is one. The genes are TRBV7-2 and TRBJ1-2, with D unresolved. CDR1 SGHTA and CDR2 FQGNSA come from the germline V gene. V lost 2 bases to trimming and J lost 7 bases, with 11 bases between them. There are 13 residues in the CDR3. The CDR3 protein is CASSLWEEGGYTF. The CDR3 nucleotides read TGTGCCAGCAGCTTATGGGAAGAGGGTGGCTACACCTTC.

The chain couples TRBV16 to TRBJ1-2; D possibly corresponds to TRBD1 (6 bases). CDR1 is KGHSY, CDR2 FQNENV, per germline. The CDR3 contains 14 residues. Trimming took off 4 bases at V and 4 bases at J, with 13 bases between the two ends. CDR3 amino acids: CASSPAGAGYGYTF. The CDR3 coding sequence is TGTGCCAGCAGCCCGGCAGGGGCGGGCTATGGCTACACCTTC.

This sequence joins TRBV5-6 and TRBJ1-2; 8 nucleotides match TRBD1. Per germline, CDR1 SGHDT and CDR2 YYEEEE. CDR3 length: 14 residues. After removal of 0 bases from V and 6 bases from J, the junction contained 4 bases not matched to a gene. CDR3 DNA: TGTGCCAGCAGCTTGGTGGGGGACAGGAATGGCTACACCTTC. Translated: CASSLVGDRNGYTF.

V gene TRBV5-1 combines with J gene TRBJ1-1; possibly TRBD1 for D (5 bases). Germline values: CDR1 SGHRS, CDR2 YFSETQ. V shed 6 bases and J shed 4 bases, with 13 bases lying between them. This CDR3 has 13 amino acids. Here the CDR3 reads CASKFDSPTEAFF. Here the CDR3 DNA reads TGCGCCAGCAAATTCGACAGTCCCACTGAAGCTTTCTTT.

CDR3 amino acids: CASSPHYRVRDGYTF. CDR3 DNA: TGTGCCAGCAGCCCTCACTACAGGGTACGGGACGGCTACACCTTC. The V call is TRBV9, the J call TRBJ1-2; TRBD1 is a possible D gene (6 bases). Deletions cut 4 bases from V and 8 bases from J, with 21 bases between. The CDR3 totals 15 residues. Germline assignment: CDR1 SGDLS and CDR2 YYNGEE.

The rearrangement uses TRBV14 and TRBJ2-7; maybe TRBD2 (5 bases). Trimming pared 0 bases from V and 4 bases from J, leaving 16 bases between. Per germline, CDR1 SGHDN and CDR2 FVKESK. The length of the CDR3 is 16 residues. DNA for the CDR3: TGTGCCAGCAGCCAAGATCGGTGGAGCGGAAATTACGAGCAGTACTTC. It codes for CASSQDRWSGNYEQYF.

The chain has TRBV6-5 and TRBJ2-5; 7 positions agree with TRBD2. The CDR3 sequence is 13 residues long. Germline V lookup: CDR1 MNHEY, CDR2 SVGAGI. V lost 1 base and J lost 11; bases outside the gene matches: 7. The CDR3 is CASSYLNGREQYF. The CDR3 DNA reads TGTGCCAGCAGTTACTTGAACGGGCGGGAGCAGTACTTC.